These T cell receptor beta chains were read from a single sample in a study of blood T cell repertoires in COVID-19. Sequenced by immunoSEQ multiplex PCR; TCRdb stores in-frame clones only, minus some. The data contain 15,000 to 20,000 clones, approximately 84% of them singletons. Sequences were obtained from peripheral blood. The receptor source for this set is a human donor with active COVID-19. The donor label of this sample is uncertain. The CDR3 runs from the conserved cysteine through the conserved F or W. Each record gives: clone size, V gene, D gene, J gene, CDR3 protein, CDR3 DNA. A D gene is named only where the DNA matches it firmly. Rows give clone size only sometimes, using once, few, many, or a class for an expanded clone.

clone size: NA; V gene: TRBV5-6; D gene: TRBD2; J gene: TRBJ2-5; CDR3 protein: CASTLRTSGRQETQYF; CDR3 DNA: TGTGCCAGCACATTACGGACTAGCGGTAGACAAGAGACCCAGTACTTC
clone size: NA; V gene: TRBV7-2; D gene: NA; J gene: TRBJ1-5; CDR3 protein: CASSFDGFESQHF; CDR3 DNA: TGTGCCAGCAGCTTCGACGGGTTCGAGTCCCAGCATTTT
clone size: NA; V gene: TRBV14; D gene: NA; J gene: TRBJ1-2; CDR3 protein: CASSQEHHRGYGYTF; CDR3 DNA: TGTGCCAGCAGCCAAGAACATCATCGGGGCTATGGCTACACCTTC
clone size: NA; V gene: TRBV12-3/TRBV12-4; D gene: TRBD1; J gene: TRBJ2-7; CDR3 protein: CASSRDSYEQYF; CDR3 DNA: TGTGCCAGCAGTAGGGACAGTTACGAGCAGTACTTC
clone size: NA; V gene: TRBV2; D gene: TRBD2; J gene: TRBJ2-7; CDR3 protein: CASLGGGPYEQYF; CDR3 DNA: TGTGCCAGCCTCGGGGGAGGGCCCTACGAGCAGTACTTC
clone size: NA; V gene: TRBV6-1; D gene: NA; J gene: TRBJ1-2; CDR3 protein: CASIEMTGFRSYGYTF; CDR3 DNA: TGTGCCAGCATTGAAATGACAGGCTTCAGGAGCTATGGCTACACCTTC
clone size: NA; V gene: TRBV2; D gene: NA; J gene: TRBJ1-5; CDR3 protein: CASSDSLSNQPQHF; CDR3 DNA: TGTGCCAGCAGTGACAGTTTAAGCAATCAGCCCCAGCATTTT
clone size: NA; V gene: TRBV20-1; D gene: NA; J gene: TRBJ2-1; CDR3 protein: CSARDIAEQFF; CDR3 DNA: TGCAGTGCTAGAGATATAGCCGAGCAGTTCTTC
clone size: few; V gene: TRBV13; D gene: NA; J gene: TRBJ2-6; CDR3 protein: CASAGGGGLDTGANVLTF; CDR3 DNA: TGTGCCAGCGCTGGCGGGGGCGGGCTGGATACTGGGGCCAACGTCCTGACTTTC
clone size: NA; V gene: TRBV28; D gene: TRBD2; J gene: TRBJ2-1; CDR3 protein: CASSRRLPGTSAPNEQFF; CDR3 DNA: TGTGCCAGCAGCCGTCGGCTGCCCGGGACTAGCGCACCCAATGAGCAGTTCTTC
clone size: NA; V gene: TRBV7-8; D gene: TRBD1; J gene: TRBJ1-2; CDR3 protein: CASSPGGQLGSGLYGYTF; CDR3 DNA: TGTGCCAGCAGCCCAGGGGGACAGCTGGGCTCGGGGCTCTATGGCTACACCTTC
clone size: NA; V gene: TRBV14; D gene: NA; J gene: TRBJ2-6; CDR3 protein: CASSHPGTTGANVLTF; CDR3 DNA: TGTGCCAGCAGCCACCCCGGGACAACTGGGGCCAACGTCCTGACTTTC
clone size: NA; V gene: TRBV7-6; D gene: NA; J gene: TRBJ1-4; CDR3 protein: CASSGPGGRNEKLFF; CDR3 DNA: TGTGCCAGCAGCGGCCCCGGGGGTCGAAATGAAAAACTGTTTTTT
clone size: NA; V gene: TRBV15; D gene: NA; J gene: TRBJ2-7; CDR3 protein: CATSTRTTGGEQYF; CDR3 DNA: TGTGCCACCAGCACCCGGACCACCGGGGGCGAGCAGTACTTC
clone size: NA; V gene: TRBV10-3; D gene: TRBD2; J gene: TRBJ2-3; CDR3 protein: CAISATPRGADTQYF; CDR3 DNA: TGTGCCATCAGTGCGACCCCTCGGGGGGCAGATACGCAGTATTTT
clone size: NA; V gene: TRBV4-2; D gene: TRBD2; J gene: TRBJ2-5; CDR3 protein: CASSQDGVAGYQETQYF; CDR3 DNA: TGTGCCAGCAGCCAAGATGGGGTAGCGGGATATCAAGAGACCCAGTACTTC
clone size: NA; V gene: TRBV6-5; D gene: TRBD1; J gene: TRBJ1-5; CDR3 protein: CASRPDRVNQPQHF; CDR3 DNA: TGTGCCAGCAGACCTGACAGGGTCAATCAGCCCCAGCATTTT
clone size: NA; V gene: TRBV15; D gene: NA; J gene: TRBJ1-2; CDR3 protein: CATSRDTSEVYTF; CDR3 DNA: TGTGCCACCAGCAGGGACACTTCCGAGGTCTACACCTTC
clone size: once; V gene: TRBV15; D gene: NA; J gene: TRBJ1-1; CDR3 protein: CATSSGTGAKPLNTEAFF; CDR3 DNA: TGTGCCACCAGCAGCGGTACAGGAGCGAAGCCCTTAAACACTGAAGCTTTCTTT
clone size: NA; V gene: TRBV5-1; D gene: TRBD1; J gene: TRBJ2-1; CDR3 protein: CASSSDRALRNEQFF; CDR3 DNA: TGCGCCAGCAGCTCGGACAGGGCCCTACGGAATGAGCAGTTCTTC
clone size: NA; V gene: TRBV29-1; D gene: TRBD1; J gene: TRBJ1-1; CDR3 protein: CSVVPAGTANTEAFF; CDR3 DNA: TGCAGCGTGGTACCGGCCGGGACAGCGAACACTGAAGCTTTCTTT
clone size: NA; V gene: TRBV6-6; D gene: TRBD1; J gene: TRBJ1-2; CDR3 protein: CASSPRTGRNYGYTF; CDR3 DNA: TGTGCCAGCAGTCCTAGGACAGGGCGTAACTATGGCTACACCTTC
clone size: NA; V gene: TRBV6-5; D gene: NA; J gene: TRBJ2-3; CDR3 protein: CASSRGLSDTQYF; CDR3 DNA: TGTGCCAGCAGTAGGGGGTTGTCAGATACGCAGTATTTT
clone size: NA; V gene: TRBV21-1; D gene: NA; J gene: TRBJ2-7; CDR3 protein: CASTPGTTTSSYEQYF; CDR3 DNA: TGTGCCAGCACCCCCGGGACAACGACCAGCTCCTACGAGCAGTACTTC
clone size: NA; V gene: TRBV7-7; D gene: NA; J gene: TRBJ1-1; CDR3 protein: CASSMTVNTEAFF; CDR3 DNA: TGTGCTAGCAGCATGACAGTGAACACTGAAGCTTTCTTT
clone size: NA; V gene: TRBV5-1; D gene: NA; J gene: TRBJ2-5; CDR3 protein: CASSRSGETQYF; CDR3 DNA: TGCGCCAGCAGTCGGAGTGGAGAGACCCAGTACTTC
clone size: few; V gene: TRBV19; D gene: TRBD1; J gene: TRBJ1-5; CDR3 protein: CASTPSNRGNQPQHF; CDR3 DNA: TGTGCCAGTACCCCATCCAACAGGGGAAATCAGCCCCAGCATTTT
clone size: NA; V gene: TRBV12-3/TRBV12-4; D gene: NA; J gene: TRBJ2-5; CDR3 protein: CASSLSSETQYF; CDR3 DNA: TGTGCCAGCAGTTTGAGTTCAGAGACCCAGTACTTC
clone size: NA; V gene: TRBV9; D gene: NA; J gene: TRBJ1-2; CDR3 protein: CASSVEGGGLDGYTF; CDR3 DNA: TGTGCCAGCAGCGTAGAAGGCGGGGGACTGGACGGCTACACCTTC
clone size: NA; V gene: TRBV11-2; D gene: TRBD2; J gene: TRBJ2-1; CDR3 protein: CASSFDGGAGEQFF; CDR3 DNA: TGTGCCAGCAGCTTCGACGGGGGGGCTGGTGAGCAGTTCTTC
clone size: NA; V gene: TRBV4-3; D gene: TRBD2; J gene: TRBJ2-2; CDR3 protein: CASSANGRAGELFF; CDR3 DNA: TGCGCCAGCAGCGCCAACGGGAGGGCCGGGGAGCTGTTTTTT
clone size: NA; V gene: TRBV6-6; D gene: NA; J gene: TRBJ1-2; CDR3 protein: CASSYSIGGDYGYTF; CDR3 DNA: TGTGCCAGCAGTTACTCGATCGGAGGGGACTATGGCTACACCTTC
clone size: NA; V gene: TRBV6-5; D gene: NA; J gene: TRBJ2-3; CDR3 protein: CASSFVRGGSSDTQYF; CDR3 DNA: TGTGCCAGCAGTTTCGTGAGGGGAGGTAGCTCAGATACGCAGTATTTT
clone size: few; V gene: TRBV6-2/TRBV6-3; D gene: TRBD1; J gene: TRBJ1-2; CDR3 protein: CASSNRRDSLYGYTF; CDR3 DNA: TGTGCCAGCAGTAACAGACGGGACAGTCTCTATGGCTACACCTTC
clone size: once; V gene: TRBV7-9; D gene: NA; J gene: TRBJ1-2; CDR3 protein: CASHGGANYGYTF; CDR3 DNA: TGTGCCAGCCACGGGGGAGCTAACTATGGCTACACCTTC
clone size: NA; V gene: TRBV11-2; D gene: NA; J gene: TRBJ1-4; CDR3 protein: CASSLGANEKLFF; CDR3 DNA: TGTGCCAGCAGCTTAGGAGCAAATGAAAAACTGTTTTTT
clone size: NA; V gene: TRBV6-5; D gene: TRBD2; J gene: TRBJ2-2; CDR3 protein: CASRAGGGELFF; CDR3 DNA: TGTGCCAGCAGAGCGGGGGGCGGGGAGCTGTTTTTT
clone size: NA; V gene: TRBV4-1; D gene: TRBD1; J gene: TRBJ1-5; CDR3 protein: CASSQGQGLYQPQHF; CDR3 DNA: TGCGCCAGCAGCCAAGGACAGGGGCTTTATCAGCCCCAGCATTTT
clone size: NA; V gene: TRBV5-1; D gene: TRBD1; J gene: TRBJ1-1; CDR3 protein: CASRSGTGGQQAFF; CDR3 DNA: TGCGCCAGCAGGTCCGGGACAGGGGGTCAGCAAGCTTTCTTT
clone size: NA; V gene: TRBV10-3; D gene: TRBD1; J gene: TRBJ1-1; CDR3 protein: CAIRNGQGVSEAFF; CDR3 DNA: TGTGCCATCAGGAACGGACAGGGTGTTTCTGAAGCTTTCTTT
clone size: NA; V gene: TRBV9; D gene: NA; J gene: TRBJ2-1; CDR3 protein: CASSVSGNSYNEQFF; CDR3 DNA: TGTGCCAGCAGCGTATCAGGGAACTCCTACAATGAGCAGTTCTTC
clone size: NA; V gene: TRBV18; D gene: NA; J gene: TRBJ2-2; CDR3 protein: CASSPRTLVGSTGELFF; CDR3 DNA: TGTGCCAGCTCACCAAGGACACTTGTGGGGTCCACCGGGGAGCTGTTTTTT
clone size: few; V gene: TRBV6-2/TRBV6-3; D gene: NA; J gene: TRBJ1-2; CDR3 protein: CASSYASEYGYTF; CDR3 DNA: TGTGCCAGCAGTTACGCGTCTGAGTATGGCTACACCTTC
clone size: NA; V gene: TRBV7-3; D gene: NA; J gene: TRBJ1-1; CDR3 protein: CASSPTGIWNTEAFF; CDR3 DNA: TGTGCCAGCAGCCCTACCGGGATCTGGAACACTGAAGCTTTCTTT
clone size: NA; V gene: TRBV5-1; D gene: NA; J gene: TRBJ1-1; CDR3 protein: CASSFSGAGGTEAFF; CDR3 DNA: TGCGCCAGCAGCTTCTCAGGGGCGGGTGGCACTGAAGCTTTCTTT
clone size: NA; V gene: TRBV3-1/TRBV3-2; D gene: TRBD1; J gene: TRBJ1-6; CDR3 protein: CASTPGQHSPLHF; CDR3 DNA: TGTGCCAGCACTCCGGGACAGCATTCACCCCTCCACTTT
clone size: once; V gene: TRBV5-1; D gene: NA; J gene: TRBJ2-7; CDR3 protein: CASRTYEQYF; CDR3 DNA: TGCGCCAGCCGTACCTACGAGCAGTACTTC
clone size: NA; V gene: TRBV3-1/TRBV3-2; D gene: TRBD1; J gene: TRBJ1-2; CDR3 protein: CASSPRDRGLDGYTF; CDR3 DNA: TGTGCCAGCAGCCCCCGGGACAGGGGGCTTGATGGCTACACCTTC
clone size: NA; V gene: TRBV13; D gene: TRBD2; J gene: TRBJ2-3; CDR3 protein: CASSYPSGGAVVDTQYF; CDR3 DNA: TGTGCCAGCAGCTACCCTAGCGGGGGGGCCGTTGTAGATACGCAGTATTTT
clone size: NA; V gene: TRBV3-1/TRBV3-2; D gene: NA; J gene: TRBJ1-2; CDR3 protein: CASSQEWGRIYGYTF; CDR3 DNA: TGTGCCAGCAGCCAAGAATGGGGGAGGATCTATGGCTACACCTTC
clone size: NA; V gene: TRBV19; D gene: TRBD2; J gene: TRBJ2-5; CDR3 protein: CASSGTSARRETQYF; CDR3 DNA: TGTGCCAGTAGTGGGACTAGCGCCCGCCGGGAGACCCAGTACTTC
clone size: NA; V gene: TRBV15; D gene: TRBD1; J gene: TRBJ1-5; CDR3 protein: CATSRDSATGTGVQPQHF; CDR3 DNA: TGTGCCACCAGCAGAGATTCCGCTACCGGGACAGGGGTTCAGCCCCAGCATTTT
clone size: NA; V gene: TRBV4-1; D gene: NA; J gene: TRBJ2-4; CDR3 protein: CASSQGRSAGAKNIQYF; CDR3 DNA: TGCGCCAGCAGCCAAGGGAGGTCAGCCGGAGCCAAAAACATTCAGTACTTC
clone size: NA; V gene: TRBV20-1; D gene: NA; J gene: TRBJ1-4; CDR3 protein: CSASTTGLATNEKLFF; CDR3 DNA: TGCAGTGCTAGTACGACGGGACTAGCAACTAATGAAAAACTGTTTTTT
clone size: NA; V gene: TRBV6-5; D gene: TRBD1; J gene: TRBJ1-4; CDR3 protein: CASSYEGAGEKLFF; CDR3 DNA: TGTGCCAGCAGTTACGAGGGGGCTGGGGAAAAACTGTTTTTT
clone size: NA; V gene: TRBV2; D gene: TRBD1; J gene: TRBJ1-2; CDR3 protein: CASKGTASPLGFTF; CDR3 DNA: TGTGCCAGCAAAGGGACAGCCAGTCCACTTGGCTTCACCTTC